This T cell receptor (beta chain) was captured by sequencing in a study of OX40 agonist ivuxolimab in advanced cancers. For the study at large: In this cohort, patients received ivuxolimab, an agonistic anti-OX40 (CD134) antibody. Subjects had a mean age of roughly 60 years, with a range of roughly 20 to 79; less than 90% were male. Points from the study as a whole: Clonal expansion in partial responders at 0.1-3.0 mg/kg ranked among the lowest.

With 4 bases removed from V and 4 bases from J, the gap between germline ends came to 15 bases. This CDR3 is 15 amino acids long. Germline CDR1 reads SGHDT; CDR2 reads YYEEEE. TCRdb keeps only in-frame clones here, not all; method: immunoSEQ multiplex PCR. The sample gives 30,000 to 50,000 clones, more than 85% of which show up once; roughly 0.53% is in the top ten. A history of autoimmune disease or systemic immunosuppression excluded patients. As for this clone: No antigen is known for it.

This material consisted of CD4+ or CD8+ T cells sorted from blood, taken in a trial of the OX40 agonist ivuxolimab. The V call is TRBV5-6, the J call TRBJ2-1; D uncertain. This clonotype was obtained from an adult with an advanced solid tumor such as melanoma, head and neck, liver or kidney cancer. DNA for the CDR3: TGTGCCAGCAGCGGTGGTACCCCGCCGTACAATGAGCAGTTCTTC. It codes for CASSGGTPPYNEQFF.